Listed here are 8 T cell receptor beta chains from one sample, sequenced in a study of response to subunit inactivated influenza vaccine. TCRdb independently ran MiXCR on the RT-PCR reads; one entry per CDR3 protein. Found here are some 600,000 distinct CDR3 sequences, 12% to 15% of them singletons; the top ten hold approximately 7.6%. Source: PBMCs from blood, taken 14 to 15 days before vaccination. The receptors come from a man aged 50 to 60 who received an inactivated influenza vaccine.

J is TRBJ2-7 and V is TRBV4-3, with 8 bases matching TRBD1. Germline V gene sequence: CDR1 LGHNA, CDR2 YSLEER. The CDR3 covers 14 residues. V was clipped by 6 bases and J by 2 bases; unmatched bases: 6. For the CDR3, the DNA is TGCGCCAGCAGTCATCGGACAGGGCCCTACGAGCAGTACTTC. It is translated as CASSHRTGPYEQYF.

The sample holds a few counts of this clonotype. The chain has TRBV20-1 and TRBJ2-3; 10 bases map to TRBD2. V shed 1 base and J 2 bases; nucleotides not matched to a gene: 6. Germline V gene lookup returns CDR1 DFQATT and CDR2 SNEGSKA (reference sequence). The CDR3 runs to 16 residues. CDR3 sequence reads: CSARGGLAASTDTQYF. The DNA of the CDR3 is TGCAGTGCTAGAGGCGGACTAGCGGCCTCCACAGATACGCAGTATTTT.

This clonotype was observed a handful of times. V and J are TRBV20-1 and TRBJ1-5, with 7 bases identical to TRBD1. There are 12 residues in the CDR3. The ends lost 5 bases at V and 4 bases at J; junction bases unmatched: 2. Germline values: CDR1 DFQATT, CDR2 SNEGSKA (reference sequence). The CDR3 protein is CSAQQGNQPQHF. CDR3 nucleotides: TGCAGTGCTCAACAGGGGAATCAGCCCCAGCATTTT.

The V and J genes are TRBV6-1 and TRBJ2-7; D gene unclear. The CDR3 is 15 residues long. The V gene's germline CDR1 is MNHNS and CDR2 SASEGT. V was trimmed by 7 bases and J by 0 bases, leaving 16 bases between them. The CDR3 here is CASTESPQFSYEQYF. The CDR3 bases are TGTGCCAGCACCGAGAGTCCCCAGTTCTCCTACGAGCAGTACTTC.

This clonotype was seen more than once but under ten times. The V and J genes are TRBV7-2 and TRBJ2-1; the D is unclear. This CDR3 has 15 amino acids. Between the trimmed V and J ends, which lost 1 base and 6 bases, there was a span of 13 bases. CDR1 is SGHTA and CDR2 is FQGNSA in the germline V gene. The DNA for the CDR3 is TGTGCCAGCAGCTTAGAGGCCCTCATGGGCAATGAGCAGTTCTTC. Its protein is CASSLEALMGNEQFF.

The chain links TRBV29-1 to TRBJ1-2; 7 nucleotides match TRBD1. CDR3 length: 13 amino acids. V trimming: 0 bases; J trimming: 9 bases; junction bases outside the gene matches: 7. The germline V gene encodes CDR1 SQVTM and CDR2 ANQGSEA. The CDR3 sequence: CSVEDHQTGSYTF. CDR3 coding DNA: TGCAGCGTTGAAGATCACCAGACAGGGAGCTACACCTTC.

This clonotype was seen more than once but under ten times. V usage is TRBV3-1 and J usage is TRBJ2-3; 8 bases align to TRBD2. The CDR3 is 16 residues long. CDR1 LGHDT and CDR2 YNNKEL come from the germline V gene (reference sequence). V lost 4 bases and J lost 4; bases outside the gene matches: 10. The CDR3 bases are TGTGCCAGCAGCCTAGCCGGGACTAGAGGGGCAGATACGCAGTATTTT. This sequence encodes CASSLAGTRGADTQYF.

This chain links TRBV7-2 with TRBJ1-1; unclear D gene. V lost 1 base and J lost 4, with 13 bases in between. The CDR3 has 15 residues. In germline, CDR1 is SGHTA, CDR2 FQGNSA. The CDR3 DNA follows: TGTGCCAGCAGCTTAGGGCCCCTGGGCGTCACTGAAGCTTTCTTT. Encoded protein: CASSLGPLGVTEAFF.